The 30 T cell receptor beta chains below come from one sample, sequenced in a study of OX40 agonist ivuxolimab in advanced cancers. Assay used: immunoSEQ multiplex PCR; TCRdb lists only in-frame clones, some missing. The sample lists roughly 59,000 clones, roughly 84% occurring once. Sequenced material: CD4+ or CD8+ T cells sorted from blood, taken in a trial of the OX40 agonist ivuxolimab. The receptor set was obtained from an adult with an advanced solid tumor such as melanoma, head and neck, liver or kidney cancer.

This chain joins TRBV19 and TRBJ1-1; 7 positions agree with TRBD1. Germline CDR1 is LNHDA and CDR2 is SQIVND (reference sequence). There are 15 residues in the CDR3. V gave up 5 bases and J gave up 0 bases; unmatched junction bases: 6. In DNA form, the CDR3 reads TGTGCCAGTAGTTCAAGGACAGGCATGAACACTGAAGCTTTCTTT. It yields the protein CASSSRTGMNTEAFF.

The V call is TRBV27, the J call TRBJ2-5; 7 bases map to TRBD2. V shed 4 bases and J 5 bases; nucleotides not matched to a gene: 10. The CDR3 spans 15 residues. CDR1 and CDR2 from the germline V gene are MNHEY and SMNVEV (reference sequence). Written as DNA, the CDR3 is TGTGCCAGCAGTTCCCTAGGACGGGGGGAGGAGACCCAGTACTTC. Translating it yields CASSSLGRGEETQYF.

The chain joins TRBV19 to TRBJ2-7; 7 nucleotides line up with TRBD1. The CDR3 is 15 residues long. The germline V gene has CDR1 LNHDA and CDR2 SQIVND (reference sequence). The trim removed 8 bases at V and 0 bases at J, leaving 10 bases unmatched. CDR3 bases: TGTGCCAGTTCCCCAAAACAGGGGAGCTCCTACGAGCAGTACTTC. Translated, it gives CASSPKQGSSYEQYF.

The rearrangement links TRBV28 to TRBJ1-6; D ambiguous. The V end lost 3 bases, the J end lost 14 bases, and 14 bases lay between the germline ends. Germline CDR1 MDHEN, CDR2 SYDVKM. The CDR3 runs to 13 residues. The CDR3 DNA reads TGTGCCAGCAGTTTTAACACCTTGATCACCCTCCACTTT. This gives the protein CASSFNTLITLHF.

The genes are TRBV5-6 and TRBJ2-3; D not resolved. CDR3 size: 11 residues. Germline values: CDR1 SGHDT, CDR2 YYEEEE. V was trimmed by 6 bases and J by 6 bases, leaving 8 bases between them. The CDR3 region is CASTRADTQYF. In DNA, the CDR3 is TGTGCCAGCACCCGGGCCGATACGCAGTATTTT.

The V call is TRBV30, the J call TRBJ2-1, with TRBD2 matching over 7 bases. This CDR3 is 15 amino acids long. Germline CDR1 reads GTSNPN; CDR2 reads SVGIG (reference sequence). After removal of 4 bases from V and 4 bases from J, the junction contained 10 bases not matched to a gene. The CDR3 coding sequence is TGTGCCTGGAAGTTCGGGAGGACGCGGTACAATGAGCAGTTCTTC. It encodes CAWKFGRTRYNEQFF.

The chain has TRBV19 and TRBJ1-5; maybe TRBD1 (6 bases). The CDR3 has 15 amino acids. Trimming removed 3 bases from V and 4 bases from J, with 13 bases in between. Germline V gives CDR1 LNHDA, CDR2 SQIVND (reference sequence). DNA for the CDR3: TGTGCCAGTAGTATGCAGGACAGCCTTAATCAGCCCCAGCATTTT. Protein: CASSMQDSLNQPQHF.

The J gene is TRBJ1-1, the V gene TRBV7-3; the match to TRBD1 covers 7 bases. After removal of 5 bases from V and 2 bases from J, the junction contained 14 bases not matched to a gene. The CDR3 runs to 17 residues. The germline CDR1 and CDR2 sequences are SGHTA and FQGTGA. The CDR3 loop reads CASSPQGGFGVNTEAFF. As DNA, the CDR3 is TGTGCCAGCAGCCCCCAGGGGGGGTTCGGGGTAAACACTGAAGCTTTCTTT. The complete variable domain, with remaining parts taken from reference TRBV7-3 and TRBJ1-1, reads GAGVSQTPSNKVTEKGKYVELRCDPISGHTALYWYRQSLGQGPEFLIYFQGTGAADDSGLPNDRFFAVRPEGSVSTLKIQRTERGDSAVYLCASSPQGGFGVNTEAFFGQGTRLTVV.

This clone showed up just a few times. The chain joins TRBV15 to TRBJ2-3; TRBD2 agrees at 13 bases. The germline gives CDR1 LNHNV, CDR2 YYDKDF (reference sequence). Unmatched junction bases numbered 13, after V lost 2 bases and J lost 2 bases. The CDR3 runs to 20 residues. Written as DNA, the CDR3 is TGTGCCACCAGCAGACGACTGGGTACGGGACTAGCGGGACTCACAGATACGCAGTATTTT. Translation: CATSRRLGTGLAGLTDTQYF.

This clone was picked up one time. CDR3 sequence reads: CASSVSGRGPRETQYF. CDR3 bases: TGTGCCAGCAGCGTATCAGGGCGGGGGCCCCGGGAAACGCAGTATTTT. The chain recombines TRBV9 with TRBJ2-3, with TRBD2 as a possible D gene (7 bases). Trimming stripped 1 base from V and 9 bases from J, with 21 bases between. The CDR3 runs to 16 residues. Germline V CDR1 and CDR2: SGDLS, YYNGEE.

CDR3 sequence reads: CASSLGGGSNTGELFF. As DNA, the CDR3 is TGTGCCAGCAGCTTAGGGGGCGGGTCGAACACCGGGGAGCTGTTTTTT. This chain joins TRBV7-9 and TRBJ2-2; either TRBD1 or TRBD2 may fit D (5 bases each). Germline loops: CDR1 SEHNR, CDR2 FQNEAQ (reference sequence). The V end was cut by 1 base, the J end by 0 bases, with 9 bases between. The CDR3 covers 16 residues.

The sample holds one count of this clone. The DNA is left out, because the CDR3 cannot be placed on it with certainty; the CDR3 is given as TCRdb lists it. The chain couples TRBV28 to TRBJ1-5. Germline CDR1 and CDR2: MDHEN and SYDVKM. The CDR3 adds up to 16 amino acids, both ends counted. The CDR3: CASSFGEGRGNQPQHF.

The V call is TRBV28, the J call TRBJ2-2, with 10 nucleotides matching TRBD1. This CDR3 is 18 amino acids long. The germline CDR1 and CDR2 sequences are MDHEN and SYDVKM. V shed 7 bases, J shed 4 bases, and the junction held 15 bases outside the gene matches. The CDR3 loop is CASTHWGDRGRSTGELFF. CDR3 bases: TGTGCCAGCACTCATTGGGGGGACAGGGGTCGGAGCACCGGGGAGCTGTTTTTT.

The chain couples TRBV4-1 to TRBJ1-1; D is ambiguous. The CDR3 sequence is 14 residues long. V was shortened by 4 bases and J by 4 bases, with 13 bases between the two germline ends. Looked up from germline, CDR1 is MGHRA and CDR2 is YSYEKL. The CDR3 DNA reads as TGCGCCAGCAGCCCGGCCAGAGGAGGCACTGAAGCTTTCTTT. Protein: CASSPARGGTEAFF.

The chain recombines TRBV4-3 with TRBJ1-2; a possible D gene is TRBD1 (6 bases). The CDR3 has 15 amino acids. Trimming took 4 bases from V and 4 from J, leaving 16 bases between them. Per germline, CDR1 LGHNA and CDR2 YSLEER. CDR3 nucleotides: TGCGCCAGCAGCCCGGGTGGGGTAGGGGGCTATGGCTACACCTTC. The encoded protein is CASSPGGVGGYGYTF.

This chain joins TRBV4-3 and TRBJ2-3; 11 nucleotides agree with TRBD2. With V trimmed by 0 bases and J by 2 bases, 10 bases remained unmatched. Germline CDR1 reads LGHNA; CDR2 reads YSLEER. The CDR3 sequence is 19 residues long. The CDR3 nucleotides are TGCGCCAGCAGCCAAGATAGGCTCTTAGCGGGGGGGCCCACAGATACGCAGTATTTT. It specifies CASSQDRLLAGGPTDTQYF.

Written as DNA, the CDR3 is TGTGCCAGCAGTGAAGTGAAAGGGTTTGGGGAGACCCAGTACTTC. Protein: CASSEVKGFGETQYF. The chain has TRBV6-1 and TRBJ2-5, with unresolved D. Trimming shortened V by 1 base and J by 5 bases, and 14 bases separated the two germline ends. This CDR3 contains 15 residues. The germline V gene has CDR1 MNHNS and CDR2 SASEGT.

The gene calls are TRBV5-1 and TRBJ2-7, with D perhaps TRBD1 (5 bases). This CDR3 is 12 amino acids long. Trimming pared 3 bases from V and 1 base from J, leaving 5 bases between. CDR1 is SGHRS and CDR2 is YFSETQ in the germline V gene. For the CDR3, the DNA is TGCGCCAGCAGCTCAGGGTCCTACGAGCAGTACTTC. Translation: CASSSGSYEQYF.

The chain combines TRBV19 with TRBJ2-7, with 10 bases fitting TRBD2. This CDR3 spans 15 amino acids. Per the germline V gene, CDR1 is LNHDA and CDR2 is SQIVND (reference sequence). After removal of 3 bases from V and 6 bases from J, the junction contained 8 bases not matched to a gene. The CDR3 nucleotides are TGTGCCAGTAGTATTTTGCTAGCGGGAGAGGGCGAGCAGTACTTC. It codes for CASSILLAGEGEQYF.

This rearrangement joins TRBV5-1 to TRBJ2-5; D remains unclear. Germline CDR1 SGHRS, CDR2 YFSETQ. The CDR3 loop spans 11 amino acids. With 4 bases removed from V and 1 base from J, the gap between germline ends came to 2 bases. CDR3 residues: CASSTQETQYF. The CDR3 DNA reads as TGCGCCAGCAGCACCCAAGAGACCCAGTACTTC. Filled out from reference TRBV5-1 and TRBJ2-5, the complete variable domain reads KAGVTQTPRYLIKTRGQQVTLSCSPISGHRSVSWYQQTPGQGLQFLFEYFSETQRNKGNFPGRFSGRQFSNSRSEMNVSTLELGDSALYLCASSTQETQYFGPGTRLLVL.

This rearrangement joins TRBV6-1 to TRBJ2-1; TRBD2 matches at 9 bases. Germline CDR1 reads MNHNS; CDR2 reads SASEGT. The CDR3 runs to 14 residues. Unmatched junction bases numbered 5, after V lost 7 bases and J lost 4 bases. The CDR3 bases are TGTGCCAGCACCGTCCTAGCGGGATACAATGAGCAGTTCTTC. It is translated as CASTVLAGYNEQFF.

This clone appeared a single time. The rearrangement links TRBV7-3 to TRBJ1-1, with 8 nucleotides matching TRBD1. Germline V gene data show CDR1 as SGHTA and CDR2 as FQGTGA. The V gene end was trimmed by 2 bases and the J gene end by 2 bases; junction bases not matched to a gene: 4. CDR3 length: 15 residues. The CDR3 sequence: CASSLSQGGNTEAFF. The CDR3 DNA reads as TGTGCCAGCAGCTTATCACAGGGGGGAAACACTGAAGCTTTCTTT.

The chain links TRBV9 to TRBJ2-5, with 10 bases matching TRBD1. From germline, CDR1 is SGDLS and CDR2 YYNGEE. This CDR3 is built from 15 residues. V was pared by 4 bases and J by 5 bases, with 8 bases of the junction left unmatched. The CDR3 region has the DNA TGTGCCAGCAGCCGGGACAGGGGTTATGGGGAGACCCAGTACTTC. Encoded protein: CASSRDRGYGETQYF.

The rearrangement uses TRBV6-5 and TRBJ2-7; TRBD2 matches 9 bases. After removal of 0 bases from V and 0 bases from J, the junction contained 3 bases not matched to a gene. CDR3 length: 16 amino acids. Germline CDR1 and CDR2: MNHEY and SVGAGI. The chain's CDR3 is CASSYSTSGSSYEQYF. In nucleotides, the CDR3 is TGTGCCAGCAGTTACTCGACTAGCGGTAGCTCCTACGAGCAGTACTTC.

The chain carries TRBV7-2 and TRBJ1-1, with D hard to call. CDR1 and CDR2 from the germline V gene are SGHTA and FQGNSA. The CDR3 is made up of 13 amino acids. V dropped 5 bases and J dropped 4 bases, with 11 bases sitting between them. The CDR3 spells CASSPNFLTEAFF. CDR3 coding DNA: TGTGCCAGCAGCCCAAACTTTCTCACTGAAGCTTTCTTT.

This clone appeared many times. The V call is TRBV20-1, the J call TRBJ1-2; D might be TRBD1 (5 bases). V lost 5 bases, J lost 7 bases, and 11 bases lay in between. The germline V gene encodes CDR1 DFQATT and CDR2 SNEGSKA (reference sequence). The CDR3 contains 11 residues. In DNA, the CDR3 is TGCAGTGCTCGGGGGGATGCTGGCTACACCTTC. Protein product: CSARGDAGYTF.

This chain connects TRBV5-1 to TRBJ1-5, with unresolved D. Germline CDR1 reads SGHRS; CDR2 reads YFSETQ. Trimming pared 4 bases from V and 5 bases from J, leaving 16 bases between. The CDR3 contains 15 residues. The CDR3 protein is CASSPKSGVHQPQHF. In DNA, the CDR3 is TGCGCCAGCAGCCCGAAGTCTGGGGTCCATCAGCCCCAGCATTTT.

V is TRBV7-9 and J is TRBJ2-6, with 7 positions matching TRBD1. CDR3 length: 17 residues. Germline V lookup: CDR1 SEHNR, CDR2 FQNEAQ (reference sequence). The V gene end was trimmed by 3 bases and the J gene end by 0 bases; junction bases not matched to a gene: 5. CDR3: CASSFEGAISGANVLTF. DNA for the CDR3: TGTGCCAGCAGCTTTGAGGGGGCCATCTCTGGGGCCAACGTCCTGACTTTC.

This rearrangement joins TRBV5-6 to TRBJ1-1, with D possibly matching TRBD1 (5 bases). The CDR3 spans 13 residues. Deletions cut 2 bases from V and 6 bases from J, with 11 bases between. Germline lookup yields CDR1 SGHDT and CDR2 YYEEEE. CDR3 loop: CASSFSGVAEAFF. Here the CDR3 DNA reads TGTGCCAGCAGCTTTTCGGGGGTTGCTGAAGCTTTCTTT.

The chain employs TRBV27 and TRBJ1-5; perhaps TRBD1 as D (6 bases). V was trimmed by 4 bases and J by 6 bases, leaving 16 bases between them. The CDR3 spans 15 residues. Germline CDR1 MNHEY, CDR2 SMNVEV (reference sequence). The CDR3 sequence: CASSWGRGGGQPQHF. The CDR3 DNA reads TGTGCCAGCAGTTGGGGTAGGGGGGGAGGTCAGCCCCAGCATTTT.